This T cell receptor beta chain was recorded in a study of shared T cell receptors in the human thymus. Data came from immunoSEQ multiplex PCR; TCRdb stores just in-frame clones and leaves some out. The table lists approximately 730,000 clones, approximately 83% of them singletons. Germline V lookup: CDR1 LNHDA, CDR2 SQIVND (reference sequence). This CDR3 has 14 amino acids. V was cut by 3 bases and J by 6 bases, with 13 bases left in between. This sample was shared with a second study, whose subject was human thymus T cells. That study adds: Thymic and blood repertoires appeared to display a bias in their usage of V and J genes.

The chain joins TRBV19 to TRBJ2-3; D unresolved. The sequence was collected from a girl under three years old with a congenital heart defect. Material for sequencing was thymocytes. The CDR3 spells CASSMGTKRDTQYF. The CDR3 nucleotides are TGTGCCAGTAGTATGGGTACAAAGAGGGATACGCAGTATTTT.